The present entry profiles one TCR beta chain with its context. The junction and the germline gene differ at one end; a read error may be behind it. The data are from a study of T cells in Graves' hyperthyroidism and ophthalmopathy. The CDR3 extends over 14 amino acids. CDR1 and CDR2 from the germline V gene are MNHNY and SVGAGI (reference sequence). Isolation of PBMCs was performed on about 10 ml fresh peripheral blood. RNA transcripts yielded amplified TCR beta CDR3 regions. Initially, a first-round RT-PCR of the TCR CDR3 employed the HTBI primer set. Each CDR3 protein is one row after TCRdb ran MiXCR on the multiplex PCR reads. This sample has 500,000 or so distinct CDR3 sequences; roughly 18% occur once, and the top ten carry 15% to 20%.

The sample consisted of blood. This TCR derives from a young woman with Graves' ophthalmopathy. The rearrangement links TRBV6-6 to TRBJ1-1; D is perhaps TRBD1 (6 bases). Here the CDR3 DNA reads TGTGCCAGCAGTTACGGAGACAGGAACACTGGAGCTTTCTTT. It translates to CASSYGDRNTGAFF.